What follows are 22 T cell receptor beta chains derived from one specimen sequenced in a study of T cells after yellow fever vaccination. TCRdb ran MiXCR on the 5' RACE reads and lists one entry per CDR3 protein. The sample consists of about 210,000 distinct CDR3 sequences, around 3.1% of them appearing once. This material consisted of CD4+ T cells sorted from PBMCs, taken 10 days after the yellow fever booster vaccination. These receptors were taken from a young man who received the YFV17D yellow fever vaccine.

V usage is TRBV11-2 and J usage is TRBJ2-1; 9 bases map to TRBD2. The CDR3 is made up of 16 amino acids. Trimming cost V 1 base and J 4 bases; bases outside gene matches: 5. The V gene's germline CDR1 is SGHAT and CDR2 FQNNGV. DNA of the CDR3: TGTGCCAGCAGCTTAGGAGGCGGGGGGGCGTACAATGAGCAGTTCTTC. It codes for CASSLGGGGAYNEQFF.

This clonotype showed up just a few times. The chain carries TRBV29-1 and TRBJ1-5, with a weak D call TRBD1 (5 bases). V lost 4 bases and J 4 bases, leaving 14 bases between the germline ends. Germline loops: CDR1 SQVTM, CDR2 ANQGSEA. This CDR3 has 14 residues. The chain's CDR3 is CSVGWGGPNQPQHF. The CDR3, as DNA: TGCAGCGTTGGGTGGGGCGGGCCGAATCAGCCCCAGCATTTT.

The CDR3 nucleotides read TGCGCCAGCAGCTTGGTGGTAGGGACCCAGTACTTC. Translating gives CASSLVVGTQYF. V and J are TRBV5-1 and TRBJ2-5; D is unresolved. Trimming took 0 bases from V and 7 from J, leaving 7 bases between them. The germline V gene encodes CDR1 SGHRS and CDR2 YFSETQ. CDR3 length equals 12 residues.

The chain is built from TRBV27 and TRBJ2-1; a weak D match, TRBD2 (6 bases). Germline V gene data show CDR1 as MNHEY and CDR2 as SMNVEV (reference sequence). The V end lost 3 bases, the J end lost 0 bases, and 24 bases lay between the germline ends. CDR3 length: 20 amino acids. CDR3 DNA sequence: TGTGCCAGCAGTTTCCGCCCGGAACTTCCACGGGGGAGCTCCTACAATGAGCAGTTCTTC. Residues: CASSFRPELPRGSSYNEQFF.

This clonotype appeared many times. The V gene is TRBV5-1, the J gene TRBJ2-1; D unclear. Trimming took off 0 bases at V and 2 bases at J, with 9 bases between the two ends. The germline V gene encodes CDR1 SGHRS and CDR2 YFSETQ. The CDR3 is made up of 15 amino acids. The CDR3 DNA is TGCGCCAGCAGCTTGGATGGGGTTACCTACAATGAGCAGTTCTTC. This encodes CASSLDGVTYNEQFF. Looking up the rest from reference TRBV5-1 and TRBJ2-1 gives the full variable domain: KAGVTQTPRYLIKTRGQQVTLSCSPISGHRSVSWYQQTPGQGLQFLFEYFSETQRNKGNFPGRFSGRQFSNSRSEMNVSTLELGDSALYLCASSLDGVTYNEQFFGPGTRLTVL.

This clonotype has at least ten counts. V usage is TRBV7-2 and J usage is TRBJ2-1; tentatively, D is TRBD1 or TRBD2 (5 bases each). The germline gives CDR1 SGHTA, CDR2 FQGNSA. This CDR3 has 14 amino acids. Between the trimmed V and J ends, which lost 5 bases and 7 bases, there was a span of 15 bases. The CDR3 sequence: CASSRGELLNEQFF. In DNA, the CDR3 is TGTGCCAGCAGCCGAGGGGAGCTCTTGAATGAGCAGTTCTTC.

This clonotype showed up many times. The chain links TRBV29-1 to TRBJ2-1; possible D gene TRBD2, 7 bases. V lost 3 bases, J lost 3 bases, and 18 bases lay in between. Germline V gene data show CDR1 as SQVTM and CDR2 as ANQGSEA. The CDR3 spans 16 residues. Written as DNA, the CDR3 is TGCAGCGTTGAGGCGGGGGCCTCGGGGAGCTACAATGAGCAGTTCTTC. It is translated as CSVEAGASGSYNEQFF.

This clonotype was detected many times. The rearrangement joins TRBV5-4 to TRBJ2-1, with 10 bases identical to TRBD2. V lost 0 bases, J lost 6 bases, and 3 bases stayed unmatched. The CDR3 contains 15 residues. Germline V CDR1 and CDR2: SGHNT, YYREEE (reference sequence). DNA of the CDR3: TGTGCCAGCAGCTTGGAACTAGCGGGGTTCAATGAGCAGTTCTTC. This codes for CASSLELAGFNEQFF. Full variable domain (rest looked up from reference TRBV5-4 and TRBJ2-1): ETGVTQSPTHLIKTRGQQVTLRCSSQSGHNTVSWYQQALGQGPQFIFQYYREEENGRGNFPPRFSGLQFPNYSSELNVNALELDDSALYLCASSLELAGFNEQFFGPGTRLTVL.

This clonotype came up a few times. The gene calls are TRBV20-1 and TRBJ2-1; D may be TRBD1 or TRBD2 (5 bases each). The CDR3 runs to 12 residues. V was shortened by 4 bases and J by 6 bases, with 10 bases between the two germline ends. Germline V gene data show CDR1 as DFQATT and CDR2 as SNEGSKA (reference sequence). CDR3 nucleotides: TGCAGTGCTACCGGGGCTTTCAATGAGCAGTTCTTC. Residues: CSATGAFNEQFF.

This chain links TRBV12-3 or TRBV12-4 with TRBJ2-3; D is unresolved. With 1 base removed from V and 6 bases from J, the gap between germline ends came to 17 bases. This CDR3 has 16 amino acids. CDR3 in DNA: TGTGCCAGCAGTTTAGGTCGTGGGCCCTCCCTTGATACGCAGTATTTT. Translating it yields CASSLGRGPSLDTQYF.

This clonotype was seen more than once but under ten times. The chain is built from TRBV28 and TRBJ1-1; 7 nucleotides match TRBD1. V trimming: 7 bases; J trimming: 11 bases; junction bases outside the gene matches: 10. Per the germline V gene, CDR1 is MDHEN and CDR2 is SYDVKM. The CDR3 covers 12 residues. The CDR3: CASTRDSSRAFF. In DNA form, the CDR3 reads TGTGCCAGCACAAGGGACAGTTCCCGGGCTTTCTTT.

This clonotype was observed a handful of times. CDR3 sequence reads: CASSLADGEQFF. The CDR3 DNA is TGCGCCAGCAGCTTGGCCGATGGCGAGCAGTTCTTC. This sequence joins TRBV5-1 and TRBJ2-1; D unresolved. Trimming shortened V by 0 bases and J by 10 bases, and 8 bases separated the two germline ends. Per germline, CDR1 SGHRS and CDR2 YFSETQ. There are 12 residues in the CDR3.

This clonotype was picked up a small number of times. The chain links TRBV20-1 to TRBJ1-1, with 9 bases that match TRBD1. Germline values: CDR1 DFQATT, CDR2 SNEGSKA (reference sequence). The junction had 11 bases not matched to a gene; V was cut back by 4 bases and J by 5 bases. The CDR3 sequence is 15 residues long. The CDR3 region is CSATPRNRGRTEAFF. The CDR3 nucleotides are TGCAGTGCTACACCGCGGAACAGGGGGCGGACTGAAGCTTTCTTT.

This clonotype was recorded at least ten times. The genes are TRBV7-9 and TRBJ2-7; 7 bases fit TRBD1. V lost 1 base, J lost 3 bases, and 15 bases stayed unmatched. Looked up from germline, CDR1 is SEHNR and CDR2 is FQNEAQ (reference sequence). This CDR3 is 18 amino acids long. CDR3 nucleotide sequence: TGTGCCAGCAGCTTAGGTGTTGCCTTGTGGGACAGTTACTACGAGCAGTACTTC. This codes for CASSLGVALWDSYYEQYF.

This clonotype was found many times. The genes are TRBV6-2 or TRBV6-3 and TRBJ2-5, with a weak D call TRBD2 (5 bases). Trimming left V 2 bases short and J 4 bases short, with 11 bases between. CDR1 MNHEY and CDR2 SVGEGT come from the germline V gene. The CDR3 loop spans 14 amino acids. CDR3 nucleotides: TGTGCCAGCAGTTACCGGGAAACTTTAGAGACCCAGTACTTC. It codes for CASSYRETLETQYF.

This clonotype was seen many times. The rearrangement links TRBV5-1 to TRBJ2-2; the D is unclear. The CDR3 runs 14 residues. V shed 0 bases and J shed 6 bases, with 9 bases lying between them. Per the germline V gene, CDR1 is SGHRS and CDR2 is YFSETQ. The CDR3 sequence: CASSLDRVAGELFF. For the CDR3, the DNA is TGCGCCAGCAGCTTGGATCGGGTAGCCGGGGAGCTGTTTTTT. The whole variable domain, filled in from reference TRBV5-1 and TRBJ2-2, reads KAGVTQTPRYLIKTRGQQVTLSCSPISGHRSVSWYQQTPGQGLQFLFEYFSETQRNKGNFPGRFSGRQFSNSRSEMNVSTLELGDSALYLCASSLDRVAGELFFGEGSRLTVL.

This chain joins TRBV5-4 and TRBJ1-2, with D unresolved. In germline, CDR1 is SGHNT, CDR2 YYREEE (reference sequence). Trimming removed 5 bases at V and 4 bases at J, with 12 bases between. The CDR3 contains 13 residues. Here the CDR3 DNA reads TGTGCCAGCAGAAAAGAAATCATCTATGGCTACACCTTC. Translated, it gives CASRKEIIYGYTF.

Many counts were recorded for this clonotype. The chain links TRBV4-1 to TRBJ2-7; D might be TRBD2 (6 bases). The V end lost 4 bases, the J end lost 0 bases, and 16 bases lay between the germline ends. Germline values: CDR1 MGHRA, CDR2 YSYEKL. The CDR3 consists of 16 residues. The chain's CDR3 is CASSPFGGASSYEQYF. As DNA, the CDR3 is TGCGCCAGCAGCCCGTTCGGGGGTGCGAGCTCCTACGAGCAGTACTTC.

This clonotype was seen ten or more times. The chain joins TRBV5-1 to TRBJ1-3; D uncertain. This CDR3 has 13 amino acids. V was clipped by 0 bases and J by 1 base, with 2 bases between them. CDR1 is SGHRS and CDR2 is YFSETQ in the germline V gene. Here the CDR3 DNA reads TGCGCCAGCAGCTTGGGTTCTGGAAACACCATATATTTT. This sequence encodes CASSLGSGNTIYF.

This clonotype was seen many times. This chain links TRBV7-2 with TRBJ2-5; a possible D gene is TRBD1 (5 bases). The germline CDR1 and CDR2 sequences are SGHTA and FQGNSA. Trimming left V 1 base short and J 3 bases short, with 9 bases between. The CDR3 length is 14 residues. CDR3 residues: CASSLGRAKETQYF. CDR3 coding DNA: TGTGCCAGCAGCTTAGGCAGGGCGAAAGAGACCCAGTACTTC.

The chain combines TRBV25-1 with TRBJ1-1; D not resolved. Trimming cost V 1 base and J 0 bases, with 12 bases left between them. The CDR3 runs 16 residues. From germline, CDR1 is MGHDK and CDR2 SYGVNS. The CDR3 region has the DNA TGTGCCAGCAGTGAATTCGGCAGCAGTTTGAACACTGAAGCTTTCTTT. This codes for CASSEFGSSLNTEAFF.

There are many counts of this clonotype. V gene TRBV20-1 combines with J gene TRBJ2-1; 8 bases agree with TRBD1. J lost 3 bases, V lost 3 bases, and 1 base had no gene match. CDR1 is DFQATT and CDR2 is SNEGSKA in the germline V gene (reference sequence). The CDR3 contains 13 residues. CDR3 coding DNA: TGCAGTGCTAGCGGACAGGGCTACAATGAGCAGTTCTTC. Amino acids: CSASGQGYNEQFF.